Listed here are 23 T cell receptor beta chains from one sample, sequenced in a study of T-cell memory formation after mild COVID-19. TCRdb re-called the 5' RACE reads with MiXCR, one entry per CDR3 protein. The sample comprises about 430,000 distinct CDR3 sequences, roughly 18% of which are singletons, and around a fifth rests with the top ten. The specimen was PBMCs or a T cell subset sorted from them (not recorded which). These receptors were collected from a man aged 18 to 29 who had mild COVID-19 (a few samples of this study predate the infection). Cell type and time point are not known.

This clonotype was observed a few times. CDR3 protein: CASSVAEGLYGYTF. The CDR3 DNA is TGTGCCAGCAGCGTAGCGGAGGGGCTCTATGGCTACACCTTC. The chain joins TRBV9 to TRBJ1-2; possible D gene TRBD1, 5 bases. CDR3 length: 14 residues. V was cut by 0 bases and J by 4 bases, with 10 bases left in between. Germline lookup yields CDR1 SGDLS and CDR2 YYNGEE.

This clonotype was seen repeatedly, ten times or more. The chain joins TRBV30 to TRBJ2-6; D not certain. Germline V lookup: CDR1 GTSNPN, CDR2 SVGIG (reference sequence). The CDR3 spans 13 residues. The ends were cut back, 0 bases at V and 4 bases at J, with 4 bases in the middle. The CDR3: CAWSVQGANVLTF. In DNA form, the CDR3 reads TGTGCCTGGAGTGTTCAGGGGGCCAACGTCCTGACTTTC.

The table lists this clonotype with a few counts. The chain has TRBV18 and TRBJ2-1; 12 bases line up with TRBD2. The CDR3 runs 13 residues. The ends lost 9 bases at V and 10 bases at J; junction bases unmatched: 7. Germline-derived CDR1 and CDR2 are KGHSH and LQKENI. The CDR3 sequence: CASMTSGGPEQFF. CDR3 DNA: TGTGCCAGTATGACTAGCGGGGGCCCAGAGCAGTTCTTC.

This clonotype was detected a few times. CDR3 sequence (DNA): TGCAGTGCCACCGGGACTAGCGGGGGGGCAAGGGCAGATACGCAGTATTTT. Translation gives CSATGTSGGARADTQYF. This chain links TRBV20-1 with TRBJ2-3; 16 positions agree with TRBD2. CDR1 and CDR2 (germline): DFQATT, SNEGSKA (reference sequence). The V gene end was trimmed by 6 bases and the J gene end by 4 bases; junction bases not matched to a gene: 10. The CDR3 has 17 residues.

CDR3 sequence: CASSVPGSEAFF. The CDR3 DNA follows: TGTGCCAGCAGTGTACCGGGCTCTGAAGCTTTCTTT. The J gene is TRBJ1-1, the V gene TRBV6-1; D unresolved. Germline CDR1 is MNHNS and CDR2 is SASEGT. V dropped 4 bases and J dropped 6 bases, with 9 bases sitting between them. The CDR3 loop spans 12 amino acids.

This clonotype was seen a few times. CDR3 in DNA: TGCAGTGCGACCCCAGGGGTGGGAGAGACCCAGTACTTC. It yields the protein CSATPGVGETQYF. This sequence joins TRBV20-1 and TRBJ2-5; a weak D match, TRBD1 (6 bases). Germline lookup yields CDR1 DFQATT and CDR2 SNEGSKA (reference sequence). The germline V and J ends were trimmed by 6 bases and 4 bases, with 15 bases remaining between them. The CDR3 consists of 13 residues.

A few counts support this clonotype. This chain uses TRBV29-1 with TRBJ2-7, with 7 nucleotides matching TRBD1. Unmatched junction bases numbered 1, after V lost 3 bases and J lost 2 bases. The CDR3 loop spans 12 amino acids. CDR1 SQVTM and CDR2 ANQGSEA come from the germline V gene. This chain's CDR3 is CSVEGQTYEQYF. The CDR3 nucleotides read TGCAGCGTTGAGGGACAGACCTACGAGCAGTACTTC.

This clonotype was counted only a few times. This chain uses TRBV29-1 with TRBJ2-1; D is ambiguous. The V gene lost 3 bases and the J gene lost 4 bases, with 4 bases spanning the gap. The CDR3 runs to 11 residues. From germline, CDR1 is SQVTM and CDR2 ANQGSEA. The CDR3 is CSVDGYNEQFF. CDR3 in DNA: TGCAGCGTTGACGGATACAATGAGCAGTTCTTC.

This clonotype was observed a handful of times. CDR3: CASSLYEVGYNEQFF. In DNA form, the CDR3 reads TGCGCCAGCAGCTTGTATGAGGTTGGCTACAATGAGCAGTTCTTC. V is TRBV5-1 and J is TRBJ2-1, with D unresolved. The CDR3 is 15 amino acids. Trimming removed 1 base from V and 3 bases from J, with 11 bases in between. Looked up from germline, CDR1 is SGHRS and CDR2 is YFSETQ.

Here the CDR3 DNA reads TGCAGTGCTGATGACACACCGAACACTGAAGCTTTCTTT. This translates into CSADDTPNTEAFF. The chain is built from TRBV20-1 and TRBJ1-1, with no clear D. The CDR3 is 13 residues long. The germline V gene encodes CDR1 DFQATT and CDR2 SNEGSKA (reference sequence). V gave up 5 bases and J gave up 1 base, with 11 bases separating them.

This clonotype came up a few times. The rearrangement links TRBV29-1 to TRBJ2-5; 7 bases are a match to TRBD1. The CDR3 extends over 16 amino acids. Germline V CDR1 and CDR2: SQVTM, ANQGSEA. With V trimmed by 7 bases and J by 5 bases, 19 bases remained unmatched. The CDR3, as DNA: TGCAGCGGTTTAGCCCCGAGACAGGGTGTTTCGGAGACCCAGTACTTC. Residues: CSGLAPRQGVSETQYF.

The chain carries TRBV29-1 and TRBJ1-2; a possible D gene is TRBD1 (5 bases). The CDR3 runs 11 residues. Germline V CDR1 and CDR2: SQVTM, ANQGSEA. The V gene lost 5 bases and the J gene lost 8 bases, with 12 bases spanning the gap. The CDR3 region has the DNA TGCAGCGTTAGTCGGACAAGCGGCTACACCTTC. This gives the protein CSVSRTSGYTF.

This clonotype was seen only a few times. The chain joins TRBV24-1 to TRBJ2-5, with a weak D call TRBD1 (5 bases). Trimming shortened V by 7 bases and J by 5 bases, and 10 bases separated the two germline ends. The CDR3 covers 12 residues. CDR1 KGHDR and CDR2 SFDVKD come from the germline V gene. The CDR3 DNA reads TGTGCCACCAGCAGGGCCGGGGAGACCCAGTACTTC. Its protein product is CATSRAGETQYF.

This chain joins TRBV20-1 and TRBJ2-5, with 8 bases that match TRBD2. CDR1 and CDR2 (germline): DFQATT, SNEGSKA (reference sequence). The CDR3 has 14 residues. V shed 0 bases and J 5 bases; nucleotides not matched to a gene: 5. The CDR3 DNA sequence: TGCAGTGCTAGAGAAGGACTAGCAGTGGAGACCCAGTACTTC. This codes for CSAREGLAVETQYF.

The sample holds a few counts of this clonotype. The chain couples TRBV11-1 to TRBJ2-5; 9 bases map to TRBD1. V lost 5 bases and J lost 1; bases outside the gene matches: 8. CDR1 SGHAT and CDR2 FQDESV come from the germline V gene (reference sequence). This CDR3 is built from 16 residues. The CDR3 protein is CASSLRTGAFQETQYF. In DNA, the CDR3 is TGTGCCAGCAGCCTGAGGACAGGGGCCTTCCAAGAGACCCAGTACTTC.

This chain connects TRBV7-9 to TRBJ2-1; D gene uncertain. V lost 8 bases, J lost 3 bases, and 17 bases lay in between. The CDR3 spans 15 residues. CDR1 and CDR2 from the germline V gene are SEHNR and FQNEAQ (reference sequence). This CDR3 is CASVLGSPRYNEQFF. Written as DNA, the CDR3 is TGTGCCAGCGTTTTAGGGTCCCCGCGCTACAATGAGCAGTTCTTC.

This clonotype came up a few times. V is TRBV28 and J is TRBJ2-3; 10 nucleotides align to TRBD1. The CDR3 totals 14 residues. V lost 10 bases and J lost 3; bases outside the gene matches: 7. Germline lookup yields CDR1 MDHEN and CDR2 SYDVKM. CDR3 DNA: TGTGCCAACGACGACAGGGGGCAAACAGATACGCAGTATTTT. This translates into CANDDRGQTDTQYF.

This clonotype was observed a handful of times. The chain employs TRBV4-1 and TRBJ1-1, with D possibly being TRBD1 (6 bases). Germline CDR1 is MGHRA and CDR2 is YSYEKL. The V gene lost 3 bases and the J gene lost 6 bases, with 14 bases spanning the gap. The CDR3 extends over 14 amino acids. The CDR3 DNA sequence: TGCGCCAGCAGCCACGTCGGACAGTTCGCTGAAGCTTTCTTT. It codes for CASSHVGQFAEAFF.

The rearrangement joins TRBV6-5 to TRBJ2-7; TRBD1 matches 8 bases. The CDR3 is 16 amino acids. With 2 bases clipped from V and 0 bases from J, the junction kept 6 bases outside the gene matches. The V gene's germline CDR1 is MNHEY and CDR2 SVGAGI. In nucleotides, the CDR3 is TGTGCCAGCAGTTACCCAACAGGGGGAAACTCCTACGAGCAGTACGTC. Its translation: CASSYPTGGNSYEQYV.

This clonotype has ten or more counts. Here the CDR3 DNA reads TGTGCCAGCAGCCAGAGTGGCAGCGGGGAGCTGTTTTTT. Translation: CASSQSGSGELFF. The rearrangement joins TRBV4-2 to TRBJ2-2; D is unresolved. V lost 3 bases and J 7 bases, leaving 9 bases between the germline ends. Germline V lookup: CDR1 LGHNA, CDR2 YNFKEQ. This CDR3 has 13 amino acids.

This clonotype was seen a handful of times. The chain is built from TRBV7-2 and TRBJ2-1; a weak D match, TRBD2 (6 bases). The CDR3 covers 16 residues. V was trimmed by 5 bases and J by 3 bases, leaving 17 bases between them. CDR1 is SGHTA and CDR2 is FQGNSA in the germline V gene. The CDR3 here is CASSSPGVSLYNEQFF. CDR3 bases: TGTGCCAGCAGCAGTCCGGGAGTGTCCCTCTACAATGAGCAGTTCTTC.

The chain is built from TRBV5-1 and TRBJ2-7, with 10 bases aligning to TRBD1. CDR3 size: 15 residues. Germline V lookup: CDR1 SGHRS, CDR2 YFSETQ. J gave up 0 bases and V 7 bases, and 7 bases lay outside the gene matches. CDR3 in amino acids: CASRPGTGASYEQYV. The CDR3 DNA reads as TGCGCCAGCCGTCCCGGGACAGGGGCCTCCTACGAGCAGTACGTC.

This clonotype was seen more than once but under ten times. V usage is TRBV6-2 or TRBV6-3 and J usage is TRBJ2-2; tentative D call: TRBD2 (6 bases). Germline CDR1 and CDR2: MNHEY and SVGEGT. The CDR3 is made up of 14 amino acids. V lost 8 bases and J lost 2, with 12 bases in between. CDR3 DNA: TGTGCCAGCGTGGCGGGGCATAACACCGGGGAGCTGTTTTTT. The encoded protein is CASVAGHNTGELFF.